This is a list of T cell receptor beta chains from one sample in a study of OX40 agonist ivuxolimab in advanced cancers. Libraries were prepared by immunoSEQ multiplex PCR; TCRdb keeps only in-frame clonotypes and omits some of them. Of around 140,000 clones listed, roughly 91% are singletons. The sequences come from CD4+ or CD8+ T cells sorted from blood, collected in a trial of the OX40 agonist ivuxolimab. The receptors were gathered from an adult with an advanced solid tumor such as melanoma, head and neck, liver or kidney cancer. Each CDR3 is given with its conserved first and last residue. D genes are given only for firm matches. A clone size is listed for some rows: how often the clone was seen (once, few, many), or a class if it is expanded.

cdr3_aa	cdr3_nt	d_call	j_call	clone_size	v_call
CAGGGDLNTEAFF	TGTGCCGGGGGGGGTGACCTGAACACTGAAGCTTTCTTT	-	TRBJ1-1	-	TRBV6-5
CASSFQQGANTGELFF	TGTGCCAGCAGCTTCCAACAGGGAGCGAACACCGGGGAGCTGTTTTTT	-	TRBJ2-2	-	TRBV5-4
CASIPGQGANQPQHF	TGTGCCAGCATTCCGGGACAGGGGGCGAATCAGCCCCAGCATTTT	TRBD1	TRBJ1-5	-	TRBV6-1
CASSLAPPRAHDTGELFF	TGTGCCAGCAGCTTAGCCCCACCTAGGGCGCACGACACCGGGGAGCTGTTTTTT	-	TRBJ2-2	-	TRBV7-6
CASSYRGRRFF	TGTGCCAGCAGTTACAGGGGGAGGCGGTTCTTC	-	TRBJ2-1	-	TRBV6-5
CASTTRADTEAFF	TGTGCCAGCACCACTCGCGCCGACACTGAAGCTTTCTTT	-	TRBJ1-1	-	TRBV28
CAISGGGYEQYF	TGTGCCATCAGTGGGGGGGGATACGAGCAGTACTTC	TRBD2	TRBJ2-7	-	TRBV10-3
CASSLGEGPYNEQFF	TGTGCCAGCAGCTTAGGGGAAGGGCCCTACAATGAGCAGTTCTTC	-	TRBJ2-1	-	TRBV7-2
CATSDPSSYNEQFF	TGCGCCACCTCGGACCCCAGCTCCTACAATGAGCAGTTCTTC	-	TRBJ2-1	-	TRBV5-1
CASSPAQWRSYEQYF	TGTGCCAGCAGCCCAGCCCAGTGGCGCTCCTACGAGCAGTACTTC	-	TRBJ2-7	-	TRBV5-4
CASSLAFPGATGELFF	TGTGCCAGCAGCTTGGCCTTCCCCGGAGCGACCGGGGAGCTGTTTTTT	-	TRBJ2-2	-	TRBV5-4
CASSPGTGGSYEQYF	TGTGCCAGCAGCCCCGGGACAGGGGGGTCCTACGAGCAGTACTTC	TRBD1	TRBJ2-7	-	TRBV7-3
CASSQDFRQPQHF	TGCGCCAGCAGCCAAGACTTTCGTCAGCCCCAGCATTTT	-	TRBJ1-5	few	TRBV4-3
CASSVRDRVSGANVLTF	TGTGCCAGCAGTGTCCGGGACAGGGTGTCTGGGGCCAACGTCCTGACTTTC	TRBD1	TRBJ2-6	-	TRBV25-1
CASSLQRFEQYF	TGTGCCAGCAGTTTACAGAGATTCGAGCAGTACTTC	-	TRBJ2-7	-	TRBV28
CASSQWGAGAYGYTF	TGCGCCAGCAGCCAGTGGGGCGCAGGGGCCTATGGCTACACCTTC	-	TRBJ1-2	few	TRBV4-3
CASSKYASFRGNEKLFF	TGTGCCAGCAGCAAATACGCAAGCTTTCGGGGTAATGAAAAACTGTTTTTT	-	TRBJ1-4	-	TRBV21-1
CASSPFPTGGEQYF	TGTGCCAGCAGCCCCTTCCCGACAGGGGGCGAGCAGTACTTC	TRBD1	TRBJ2-7	-	TRBV13
CASSHQGGGYTF	TGTGCCAGCAGCCACCAGGGAGGTGGCTACACCTTC	-	TRBJ1-2	-	TRBV7-2
CSVDDNGEGPTTEAFF	TGCAGCGTTGACGACAACGGGGAGGGTCCGACCACTGAAGCTTTCTTT	-	TRBJ1-1	-	TRBV29-1
CASTLRVTDTQYF	TGTGCCAGCACCCTCCGGGTCACAGATACGCAGTATTTT	-	TRBJ2-3	-	TRBV28
CASSEGPADSTDTQYF	TGTGCCAGCAGTGAAGGTCCGGCGGATAGCACAGATACGCAGTATTTT	-	TRBJ2-3	-	TRBV6-1
CASSLTRSGNTIYF	TGTGCCAGCAGCTTGACCCGCTCTGGAAACACCATATATTTT	-	TRBJ1-3	-	TRBV7-2
CASSLDMGEGNIQYF	TGTGCCAGCAGCTTGGATATGGGGGAGGGAAACATTCAGTACTTC	TRBD2	TRBJ2-4	-	TRBV5-4
CASTPPGTSVGQFF	TGCGCCAGCACCCCCCCCGGGACTAGCGTCGGGCAGTTCTTC	TRBD2	TRBJ2-1	few	TRBV5-1
CASSQARDNQPQHF	TGTGCCAGCAGCCAAGCCAGGGATAATCAGCCCCAGCATTTT	-	TRBJ1-5	-	TRBV4-2
CASSPRQISYNSPLHF	TGTGCCAGCTCACCCCGTCAAATTTCCTATAATTCACCCCTCCACTTT	-	TRBJ1-6	-	TRBV18
CAWSVQGSGRAIFNNEQFF	TGTGCCTGGAGTGTACAGGGTAGCGGGAGGGCTATATTTAACAATGAGCAGTTCTTC	TRBD2	TRBJ2-1	-	TRBV30
CASRHDRVSTEAFF	TGTGCCAGCAGACACGACAGGGTCAGCACTGAAGCTTTCTTT	TRBD1	TRBJ1-1	-	TRBV5-8
CASSPGDSRDEQFF	TGTGCCAGCAGCCCCGGGGATTCACGGGATGAGCAGTTCTTC	-	TRBJ2-1	-	TRBV6-6
CASSADRNNQPQHF	TGTGCCAGCAGCGCGGACAGGAACAATCAGCCCCAGCATTTT	TRBD1	TRBJ1-5	-	TRBV7-3
CASRPGGARETQYF	TGTGCCAGCAGACCAGGGGGCGCGAGGGAGACCCAGTACTTC	TRBD1	TRBJ2-5	-	TRBV28
CASSHLGLSNYGYTF	TGCGCCAGCAGCCACCTGGGACTTTCTAACTATGGCTACACCTTC	-	TRBJ1-2	-	TRBV4-1
CASSDGSGGQRNEKLFF	TGTGCCAGCAGTGACGGCTCGGGGGGACAAAGAAATGAAAAACTGTTTTTT	-	TRBJ1-4	-	TRBV2
CASSPGVGNYEQYF	TGTGCCAGCAGCCCTGGGGTAGGCAACTACGAGCAGTACTTC	-	TRBJ2-7	-	TRBV7-9
CASSPRTSGYPYEQFF	TGTGCCAGCAGCCCTCGGACTAGCGGGTACCCCTATGAGCAGTTCTTC	TRBD2	TRBJ2-1	-	TRBV28
CASSPDGPTDTQYF	TGTGCCAGCTCACCTGACGGACCCACAGATACGCAGTATTTT	-	TRBJ2-3	-	TRBV18
CASSFKGHF	TGTGCCAGCAGCTTTAAGGGACACTTC	-	TRBJ1-2	once	TRBV3-2
CASSSGGASGSRGYNEQFF	TGCGCCAGCAGCTCAGGGGGGGCTAGCGGGAGCCGTGGATACAATGAGCAGTTCTTC	TRBD2	TRBJ2-1	-	TRBV4-1
CASIRDRGHEQYF	TGTGCCAGCATCCGGGACAGGGGCCACGAGCAGTACTTC	TRBD1	TRBJ2-7	once	TRBV2